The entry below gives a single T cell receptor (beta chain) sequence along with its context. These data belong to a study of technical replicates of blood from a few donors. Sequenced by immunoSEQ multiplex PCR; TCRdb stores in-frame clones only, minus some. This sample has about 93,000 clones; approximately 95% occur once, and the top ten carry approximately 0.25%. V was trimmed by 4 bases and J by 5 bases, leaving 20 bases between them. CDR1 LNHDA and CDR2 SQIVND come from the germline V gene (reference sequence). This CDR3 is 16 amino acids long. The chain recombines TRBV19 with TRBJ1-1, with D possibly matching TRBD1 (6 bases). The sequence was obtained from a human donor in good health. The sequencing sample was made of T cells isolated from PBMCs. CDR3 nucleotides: TGTGCCAGTAGTAACCAACGACAGGCGTTGGGGACTGAAGCTTTCTTT. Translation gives CASSNQRQALGTEAFF.